These 21 T cell receptor beta chains were all obtained from the same sample, sequenced in a study of technical replicates of blood from a handful of donors. Assay: immunoSEQ multiplex PCR; the TCRdb copy retains only in-frame clones and omits some. The sample yields about 56,000 clones, around 95% seen once. Sequencing used PBMCs. All receptors come from a human donor in good health. Some clones in this sample may be carry-over from other donors' samples.

The chain carries TRBV7-9 and TRBJ2-7; D not resolved. V lost 5 bases, J lost 4 bases, and 9 bases lay in between. Germline CDR1 reads SEHNR; CDR2 reads FQNEAQ (reference sequence). This CDR3 comprises 12 residues. CDR3 protein: CASSEDTYEQYF. The CDR3 DNA reads as TGTGCCAGCAGCGAAGATACATACGAGCAGTACTTC.

This clone was counted at least ten times. This chain connects TRBV6-5 to TRBJ1-2; TRBD1 agrees at 8 bases. The V and J ends lost 6 bases and 7 bases, in that order; junction bases with no gene match: 10. This CDR3 has 14 amino acids. Per the germline V gene, CDR1 is MNHEY and CDR2 is SVGAGI. In nucleotides, the CDR3 is TGTGCCAGCAGCGGACAGGGAGGAGTTATTGGCTACACCTTC. Translation gives CASSGQGGVIGYTF.

This clone is medium-sized by share. The chain is built from TRBV7-6 and TRBJ2-1, with 9 bases aligning to TRBD2. With V trimmed by 1 base and J by 4 bases, 5 bases remained unmatched. CDR1 is SGHVS, CDR2 FNYEAQ, per germline. This CDR3 has 16 amino acids. The CDR3: CASSLETSGKYNEQFF. The CDR3, as DNA: TGTGCCAGCAGCTTAGAGACTAGCGGAAAATACAATGAGCAGTTCTTC.

This clone came up once. The chain recombines TRBV4-1 with TRBJ2-1, with D perhaps matching TRBD2 (6 bases). This CDR3 spans 17 amino acids. The germline V and J ends were trimmed by 6 bases and 2 bases, with 20 bases remaining between them. Germline V CDR1 and CDR2: MGHRA, YSYEKL. The CDR3 protein is CASSPNPSGGAYNEQFF. In DNA, the CDR3 is TGCGCCAGCAGTCCCAACCCTAGTGGAGGGGCCTACAATGAGCAGTTCTTC.

CDR3 DNA: TGTGCCAGCCGTGGGCCCTACAATGAGCAGTTCTTC. Amino acids: CASRGPYNEQFF. The V gene is TRBV6-1, the J gene TRBJ2-1; no clear D. The CDR3 is 12 residues long. The germline CDR1 and CDR2 sequences are MNHNS and SASEGT. Trimming left V 8 bases short and J 2 bases short, with 7 bases between.

The rearrangement joins TRBV4-2 to TRBJ2-2; 10 bases fit TRBD1. V shed 1 base, J shed 6 bases, and the junction held 8 bases outside the gene matches. The length of the CDR3 is 17 residues. Per germline, CDR1 LGHNA and CDR2 YNFKEQ. Here the CDR3 DNA reads TGTGCCAGCAGCCAAGCCGGCGACAGGGGGCGCGCCGGGGAGCTGTTTTTT. Its protein is CASSQAGDRGRAGELFF.

V gene TRBV30 combines with J gene TRBJ2-1; 8 bases align to TRBD2. The CDR3 totals 12 residues. J was trimmed by 15 bases and V by 2 bases; bases with no gene match: 9. Germline V lookup: CDR1 GTSNPN, CDR2 SVGIG (reference sequence). CDR3 loop: CAWSSTSASPFF. CDR3 sequence (DNA): TGTGCCTGGAGTTCGACTAGCGCCTCGCCGTTCTTC.

This chain links TRBV21-1 with TRBJ1-2. TRBV21-1 is deemed a pseudogene. CDR3 length: 12 residues. The CDR3 DNA reads TGTGCCAGCAGCAAAGTCGGGGTTGGCTACACCTTC. Residues: CASSKVGVGYTF.

The chain carries TRBV7-2 and TRBJ2-7, with 7 bases aligning to TRBD2. Germline V gene lookup returns CDR1 SGHTA and CDR2 FQGNSA. Trimming took 5 bases from V and 6 from J; bases not matched to a gene: 1. The CDR3 runs to 11 residues. This chain's CDR3 is CASSGGVEQYF. The CDR3 nucleotides read TGTGCCAGCAGCGGGGGGGTCGAGCAGTACTTC.

The chain links TRBV4-1 to TRBJ2-5; TRBD2 agrees at 9 bases. The V segment lost 1 base and the J segment 5 bases; nucleotides outside the gene matches: 11. The CDR3 runs to 17 residues. Germline values: CDR1 MGHRA, CDR2 YSYEKL. The CDR3 nucleotides read TGCGCCAGCAGCCAAGGAGGGTCTAGCGGGGCAAGGGAGACCCAGTACTTC. As protein: CASSQGGSSGARETQYF.

This clone appeared a few times. The rearrangement joins TRBV21-1 to TRBJ1-1. TRBV21-1 counts as a pseudogene. The CDR3 is made up of 15 amino acids. The CDR3 DNA reads as TGTGCCAGCAGCAAAGCGCTTCGTCCCCCGAGGAGAGCTTTCTTT. This encodes CASSKALRPPRRAFF.

J is TRBJ1-5 and V is TRBV14, with no clear D. This CDR3 is built from 13 residues. CDR1 is SGHDN, CDR2 FVKESK, per germline. V lost 2 bases, J lost 9 bases, and 11 bases lay in between. The CDR3 nucleotides read TGTGCCAGCAGCCAATTCCTAGTCGGGCCCCAGCATTTT. It yields the protein CASSQFLVGPQHF.

In DNA form, the CDR3 reads TGTGCCAGCAGCCAGACTAGCGGAACTTACGAGCAGTACTTC. This gives the protein CASSQTSGTYEQYF. The rearrangement uses TRBV6-5 and TRBJ2-7; TRBD2 matches at 9 bases. This CDR3 contains 14 residues. Germline assignment: CDR1 MNHEY and CDR2 SVGAGI. Trimming cost V 6 bases and J 4 bases; bases outside gene matches: 7.

The table lists this clone with a count of one. The chain carries TRBV5-1 and TRBJ1-2; 10 bases are a match to TRBD1. CDR3 length: 17 amino acids. Losses at the gene ends were 4 bases for V and 1 base for J; bases not matched to a gene: 10. Germline values: CDR1 SGHRS, CDR2 YFSETQ. The CDR3 is CASSLPTGGRGNYGYTF. The CDR3 DNA sequence: TGCGCCAGCAGCCTCCCGACAGGGGGCCGGGGTAACTATGGCTACACCTTC.

This clone was seen a single time. This rearrangement joins TRBV7-8 to TRBJ1-1; the D is unclear. Trimming took off 7 bases at V and 4 bases at J, with 16 bases between the two ends. CDR3 length: 14 amino acids. Germline-derived CDR1 and CDR2 are SGHVS and FQNEAQ. The CDR3 DNA reads as TGTGCCAGCACGAGGGAATTTCGGACCACTGAAGCTTTCTTT. It translates to CASTREFRTTEAFF.

This clone has only one observation. V usage is TRBV5-6 and J usage is TRBJ2-5; TRBD2 is a possible D gene (6 bases). The germline CDR1 and CDR2 sequences are SGHDT and YYEEEE. CDR3 length: 14 residues. Trimming cost V 4 bases and J 2 bases, with 12 bases left between them. Here the CDR3 DNA reads TGTGCCAGCAGCACGGGGGACGGGCAAGAGACCCAGTACTTC. Protein product: CASSTGDGQETQYF.

The chain links TRBV13 to TRBJ2-1, with 7 bases identical to TRBD1. CDR1 and CDR2 from the germline V gene are PRHDT and FYEKMQ (reference sequence). Trimming at V came to 0 bases and at J to 5 bases, leaving 4 bases not matched to a gene. The CDR3 is made up of 15 amino acids. The CDR3: CASSLGTGNNNEQFF. The CDR3 DNA sequence: TGTGCCAGCAGCTTAGGGACAGGGAATAACAATGAGCAGTTCTTC.

The rearrangement links TRBV6-4 to TRBJ2-1; TRBD2 matches at 12 bases. The CDR3 runs to 15 residues. V was pared by 4 bases and J by 4 bases, with 2 bases of the junction left unmatched. Germline values: CDR1 MRHNA, CDR2 SNTAGT. The CDR3 protein is CASSAGLAGYNEQFF. CDR3 sequence (DNA): TGTGCCAGCAGTGCGGGACTAGCGGGTTACAATGAGCAGTTCTTC.

The chain has TRBV6-5 and TRBJ1-1; 9 bases fit TRBD1. From germline, CDR1 is MNHEY and CDR2 SVGAGI. Trimming took 6 bases from V and 9 from J; bases not matched to a gene: 11. CDR3 length equals 14 residues. The CDR3 reads CASRLWTGDFKAFF. The CDR3 nucleotides are TGTGCCAGCAGATTGTGGACAGGGGATTTTAAAGCTTTCTTT.

This chain joins TRBV6-1 and TRBJ2-7; tentative D call: TRBD1 (6 bases). Germline V lookup: CDR1 MNHNS, CDR2 SASEGT. Between the trimmed V and J ends, which lost 8 bases and 2 bases, there was a span of 10 bases. The CDR3 sequence is 12 residues long. The CDR3 DNA is TGTGCCAGCGAGGGGGTCCCCTACGAGCAGTACTTC. Translating gives CASEGVPYEQYF.

The table lists this clone with a few counts. This chain links TRBV5-8 with TRBJ2-5, with D possibly being TRBD1 (6 bases). Trimming cost V 4 bases and J 4 bases, with 11 bases left between them. Germline V gene lookup returns CDR1 SGHTS and CDR2 YDEGEE. CDR3 length: 13 amino acids. CDR3 residues: CASSNRVSETQYF. In DNA, the CDR3 is TGTGCCAGCAGCAACAGGGTCTCAGAGACCCAGTACTTC.